Below, 30 T cell receptor beta chains from the same sample are listed, as sequenced in a study of blood T cells in healthy people across ages. For the second PCR, which ran for about 7 to 12 cycles, a sample-barcoded 5' primer and a J-beta primer mix were used. Via MiXCR, TCRdb re-called the 5' RACE reads, giving one row per CDR3 protein. Found here are about 1,400,000 distinct CDR3 sequences, approximately 42% of them singletons; the top ten hold roughly 7.7%. Sequencing was done on a sample of blood. The receptors shown here come from a woman younger than 35 in good health.

This chain connects TRBV7-9 to TRBJ2-5; the match to TRBD2 covers 10 bases. The J call may be wrong; the DNA end is better matched by TRBJ2-7. This CDR3 contains 15 residues. Per the germline V gene, CDR1 is SEHNR and CDR2 is FQNEAQ (reference sequence). CDR3 nucleotide sequence: TGTGCCAGCAGCTTTGGGGCTAGCGGGAGAGGCGAGCAGTACTTC. It is translated as CASSFGASGRGEQYF.

The J gene is TRBJ1-5, the V gene TRBV20-1, with 8 nucleotides matching TRBD1. CDR1 is DFQATT, CDR2 SNEGSKA, per germline (reference sequence). V lost 6 bases and J lost 7; bases outside the gene matches: 14. The CDR3 is 15 amino acids. The CDR3 reads CSAPKQGALGQPQHF. CDR3 DNA: TGCAGTGCACCTAAGCAGGGGGCGCTAGGACAGCCCCAGCATTTT.

This chain links TRBV11-3 with TRBJ2-3; tentatively, D is TRBD2 (5 bases). The CDR3 has 14 amino acids. The ends were cut back, 0 bases at V and 4 bases at J, with 8 bases in the middle. In germline, CDR1 is SGHNT, CDR2 YENEEA. The CDR3 is CASSLEASPDTQYF. For the CDR3, the DNA is TGTGCCAGCAGCTTAGAGGCTAGCCCAGATACGCAGTATTTT.

This clonotype turned up a few times. CDR3 loop: CATSAGEGVQFF. CDR3 nucleotide sequence: TGTGCCACCAGTGCGGGGGAGGGTGTGCAGTTCTTC. The chain employs TRBV24-1 and TRBJ2-1; 7 bases agree with TRBD2. This CDR3 region has 12 residues. J lost 12 bases, V lost 5 bases, and 6 bases had no gene match. Germline values: CDR1 KGHDR, CDR2 SFDVKD.

This clonotype was picked up a small number of times. The J gene is TRBJ1-2, the V gene TRBV6-5; TRBD1 matches 11 bases. The CDR3 extends over 14 amino acids. J gave up 2 bases and V 6 bases, and 2 bases lay outside the gene matches. Germline values: CDR1 MNHEY, CDR2 SVGAGI. The CDR3: CASRDRGRNYGYTF. In DNA, the CDR3 is TGTGCCAGCAGGGACAGGGGGCGAAACTATGGCTACACCTTC.

The CDR3 sequence: CSARDLGQGKAETQYF. The CDR3, as DNA: TGCAGTGCTAGAGATTTGGGGCAGGGAAAAGCGGAGACCCAGTACTTC. The gene calls are TRBV20-1 and TRBJ2-5; maybe TRBD1 (5 bases). There are 16 residues in the CDR3. The V end was cut by 0 bases, the J end by 5 bases, with 19 bases between. Per germline, CDR1 DFQATT and CDR2 SNEGSKA (reference sequence).

The V gene is TRBV12-3 or TRBV12-4, the J gene TRBJ2-3, with 8 bases aligning to TRBD2. V lost 6 bases, J lost 1 base, and 3 bases stayed unmatched. The CDR3 covers 14 residues. CDR3 amino acids: CASRRTSRTDTQYF. The CDR3 DNA reads TGTGCCAGCAGGAGGACTAGCCGCACAGATACGCAGTATTTT.

The V gene is TRBV27, the J gene TRBJ1-6; 7 bases agree with TRBD1. The germline V gene encodes CDR1 MNHEY and CDR2 SMNVEV (reference sequence). This CDR3 has 16 residues. Germline trimming cut 2 bases from V and 8 bases from J; bases unmatched to any gene: 9. In DNA form, the CDR3 reads TGTGCCAGCAGTTTAGAGGGGACAGTTGGGGATTCACCCCTCCACTTT. Translated, it gives CASSLEGTVGDSPLHF.

The V gene is TRBV12-3 or TRBV12-4, the J gene TRBJ1-5; 9 nucleotides align to TRBD1. V shed 5 bases, J shed 4 bases, and the junction held 9 bases outside the gene matches. The CDR3 sequence is 16 residues long. CDR3 region: CASSPPGTGLNQPQHF. The CDR3 nucleotides read TGTGCCAGCAGTCCTCCCGGGACAGGGCTAAATCAGCCCCAGCATTTT.

This clonotype was detected only a few times. V usage is TRBV6-4 and J usage is TRBJ2-3; weak D call: TRBD1 (5 bases). The CDR3 is 15 amino acids. V gave up 3 bases and J gave up 8 bases, with 18 bases separating them. Germline values: CDR1 MRHNA, CDR2 SNTAGT. The CDR3: CASSETDTAMSTQYF. The CDR3 region has the DNA TGTGCCAGCAGTGAGACAGACACCGCAATGTCTACGCAGTATTTT.

This clonotype was found once. The rearrangement uses TRBV9 and TRBJ2-7; tentative D call: TRBD2 (7 bases). The CDR3 consists of 14 residues. CDR1 SGDLS and CDR2 YYNGEE come from the germline V gene. Trimming stripped 4 bases from V and 5 bases from J, with 16 bases between. CDR3 protein: CASSLGGGMNEQYF. The CDR3 coding sequence is TGTGCCAGCAGCTTAGGGGGGGGCATGAACGAGCAGTACTTC.

The genes are TRBV7-9 and TRBJ2-1, with D unresolved. The ends were cut back, 3 bases at V and 9 bases at J, with 9 bases in the middle. CDR1 is SEHNR, CDR2 FQNEAQ, per germline (reference sequence). This CDR3 has 12 amino acids. CDR3 in amino acids: CASSFVGCEQFF. DNA of the CDR3: TGTGCCAGCAGCTTTGTAGGCTGTGAGCAGTTCTTC. The whole variable domain, filled in from reference TRBV7-9 and TRBJ2-1, reads DTGVSQNPRHKITKRGQNVTFRCDPISEHNRLYWYRQTLGQGPEFLTYFQNEAQLEKSRLLSDRFSAERPKGSFSTLEIQRTEQGDSAMYLCASSFVGCEQFFGPGTRLTVL.

This clonotype was counted only a few times. The chain joins TRBV10-3 to TRBJ1-1, with D maybe TRBD1 (6 bases). Trimming pared 0 bases from V and 0 bases from J, leaving 14 bases between. The V gene's germline CDR1 is ENHRY and CDR2 SYGVKD. This CDR3 region has 17 residues. CDR3: CAISESTWGQLNTEAFF. The CDR3 DNA reads as TGTGCCATCAGTGAGTCCACCTGGGGGCAGCTGAACACTGAAGCTTTCTTT.

This clonotype was observed a handful of times. The rearrangement uses TRBV20-1 and TRBJ2-7; D is undetermined. Deletions cut 6 bases from V and 2 bases from J, with 17 bases between. This CDR3 is built from 14 residues. Germline assignment: CDR1 DFQATT and CDR2 SNEGSKA (reference sequence). Here the CDR3 reads CSARPEDGPYEQYF. DNA of the CDR3: TGCAGTGCCCGACCAGAGGACGGTCCCTACGAGCAGTACTTC.

The gene calls are TRBV7-9 and TRBJ2-1; D call uncertain. CDR3 length: 13 amino acids. Germline V CDR1 and CDR2: SEHNR, FQNEAQ (reference sequence). V was trimmed by 5 bases and J by 9 bases, leaving 14 bases between them. CDR3 sequence (DNA): TGTGCCAGCAGCCCAACGACCAGCCCTGAGCAGTTCTTC. It yields the protein CASSPTTSPEQFF.

This clonotype was recorded a few times. The chain joins TRBV10-3 to TRBJ2-2; D is undetermined. Trimming left V 4 bases short and J 7 bases short, with 4 bases between. This CDR3 spans 11 amino acids. Germline V gives CDR1 ENHRY, CDR2 SYGVKD. The CDR3, as DNA: TGTGCCATCAGTGCGAGCGGGGAGCTGTTTTTT. Translation: CAISASGELFF.

The chain combines TRBV20-1 with TRBJ2-1; a possible D gene is TRBD2 (5 bases). The CDR3 runs 14 residues. CDR1 and CDR2 (germline): DFQATT, SNEGSKA (reference sequence). The V gene lost 3 bases and the J gene lost 0 bases, with 9 bases spanning the gap. CDR3 sequence: CSASKRTSYNEQFF. The CDR3 DNA sequence: TGCAGTGCTAGTAAGCGGACCTCCTACAATGAGCAGTTCTTC.

This clonotype was seen at least ten times. The rearrangement links TRBV5-1 to TRBJ2-3; tentatively, D is TRBD1 (6 bases). Trimming stripped 1 base from V and 3 bases from J, with 12 bases between. This CDR3 has 15 amino acids. Germline V gene lookup returns CDR1 SGHRS and CDR2 YFSETQ. CDR3 sequence: CASSLSYRETDTQYF. The CDR3 DNA reads TGCGCCAGCAGCTTGTCGTACAGGGAAACAGATACGCAGTATTTT.

Only a few counts were recorded for this clonotype. The rearrangement uses TRBV6-5 and TRBJ2-1; TRBD2 matches 8 bases. The CDR3 contains 13 residues. Germline V gene data show CDR1 as MNHEY and CDR2 as SVGAGI. After removal of 0 bases from V and 9 bases from J, the junction contained 1 base not matched to a gene. Here the CDR3 DNA reads TGTGCCAGCAGTTACTCCCGGGAGGGTGAGCAGTTCTTC. Amino acid sequence: CASSYSREGEQFF.

The chain carries TRBV3-1 and TRBJ2-1; 9 bases match TRBD1. V was pared by 4 bases and J by 8 bases, with 9 bases of the junction left unmatched. CDR3 length: 15 residues. Germline-derived CDR1 and CDR2 are LGHDT and YNNKEL (reference sequence). The CDR3 loop is CASSPLGQGTDEQFF. The CDR3 bases are TGTGCCAGCAGCCCCTTAGGACAGGGGACCGATGAGCAGTTCTTC.

The chain employs TRBV12-3 or TRBV12-4 and TRBJ1-1, with D possibly TRBD1 on 6 matching bases. The V gene lost 4 bases and the J gene lost 4 bases, with 10 bases spanning the gap. The CDR3 totals 13 residues. Here the CDR3 reads CASSSLGATEAFF. CDR3 nucleotide sequence: TGTGCCAGCAGTTCACTGGGGGCCACTGAAGCTTTCTTT.

This sequence joins TRBV27 and TRBJ2-5, with 8 bases matching TRBD2. Germline V CDR1 and CDR2: MNHEY, SMNVEV (reference sequence). V lost 5 bases and J lost 11; bases outside the gene matches: 16. CDR3 length equals 15 residues. CDR3 bases: TGTGCCAGCAGTCCACGACTAGCGTGGGCAGGAGAGCAGTACTTC. Protein sequence: CASSPRLAWAGEQYF.

The chain uses TRBV6-1 and TRBJ2-1; 15 bases line up with TRBD2. The junction had 5 bases not matched to a gene; V was cut back by 7 bases and J by 13 bases. CDR1 is MNHNS, CDR2 SASEGT, per germline. The CDR3 is made up of 13 amino acids. CDR3 in DNA: TGTGCCAGCACCGGACTAGCGGGAGGGCCTCAGTTCTTC. It translates to CASTGLAGGPQFF.

This clonotype appeared a few times. The chain is built from TRBV20-1 and TRBJ2-7, with TRBD1 as a possible D gene (6 bases). Trimming pared 0 bases from V and 6 bases from J, leaving 15 bases between. In germline, CDR1 is DFQATT, CDR2 SNEGSKA (reference sequence). The length of the CDR3 is 14 residues. CDR3 protein: CSARDGRTVSEQYF. DNA for the CDR3: TGCAGTGCTAGAGATGGACGGACAGTCAGCGAGCAGTACTTC.

This clonotype was counted only a few times. The chain joins TRBV7-2 to TRBJ2-7; the match to TRBD2 covers 14 bases. V trimming: 1 base; J trimming: 5 bases; junction bases outside the gene matches: 4. This CDR3 is 16 amino acids long. Germline V CDR1 and CDR2: SGHTA, FQGNSA. Here the CDR3 DNA reads TGTGCCAGCAGCTTAGGACTAGCGGGAGGGCGTGACGAGCAGTACTTC. This translates into CASSLGLAGGRDEQYF.

The V and J genes are TRBV6-5 and TRBJ2-7, with D possibly matching TRBD2 (6 bases). The CDR3 is 14 amino acids. CDR1 is MNHEY, CDR2 SVGAGI, per germline. The germline V and J ends were trimmed by 7 bases and 2 bases, with 15 bases remaining between them. CDR3 loop: CASTITEGPYEQYF. The CDR3 nucleotides read TGTGCCAGCACCATAACGGAGGGTCCCTACGAGCAGTACTTC.

This clonotype was observed once. The rearrangement uses TRBV5-1 and TRBJ2-2; TRBD2 aligns across 8 bases. The germline V gene encodes CDR1 SGHRS and CDR2 YFSETQ. With 2 bases clipped from V and 3 bases from J, the junction kept 6 bases outside the gene matches. There are 16 residues in the CDR3. CDR3 loop: CASSLSGTSYTGELFF. For the CDR3, the DNA is TGCGCCAGCAGCTTATCCGGGACTAGTTACACCGGGGAGCTGTTTTTT.

V and J are TRBV28 and TRBJ1-4, with D possibly TRBD1 on 5 matching bases. V shed 6 bases and J shed 3 bases, with 14 bases lying between them. Germline assignment: CDR1 MDHEN and CDR2 SYDVKM. This CDR3 is 15 amino acids long. The CDR3 region has the DNA TGTGCCAGCAGCCCGGCGGGGGGTTCTAATGAAAAACTGTTTTTT. This gives the protein CASSPAGGSNEKLFF. Looking up the rest from reference TRBV28 and TRBJ1-4 gives the full variable domain: DVKVTQSSRYLVKRTGEKVFLECVQDMDHENMFWYRQDPGLGLRLIYFSYDVKMKEKGDIPEGYSVSREKKERFSLILESASTNQTSMYLCASSPAGGSNEKLFFGSGTQLSVL.

The chain couples TRBV5-1 to TRBJ2-5, with a weak D call TRBD1 (5 bases). The end of the DNA aligns better with TRBJ2-1, so the J call may be wrong. Germline CDR1 is SGHRS and CDR2 is YFSETQ. The CDR3 is 14 residues long. CDR3 protein: CASSPTEYQETQFF. In nucleotides, the CDR3 is TGCGCCAGCAGCCCGACAGAGTACCAAGAGACCCAGTTCTTC.

The rearrangement uses TRBV4-1 and TRBJ2-5; maybe TRBD2 (7 bases). Looked up from germline, CDR1 is MGHRA and CDR2 is YSYEKL. The length of the CDR3 is 16 residues. With 3 bases removed from V and 5 bases from J, the gap between germline ends came to 19 bases. The CDR3 sequence: CASSQLLGGGAETQYF. CDR3 sequence (DNA): TGCGCCAGCAGCCAGCTCCTGGGAGGGGGGGCCGAGACCCAGTACTTC.